The rows below give T cell receptor beta chains drawn from one sample of a study of blood T cell repertoires in COVID-19. Here immunoSEQ multiplex PCR was the method, and the copy in TCRdb shows in-frame clones only, minus some. The sample lists fewer than 350,000 clones, around four fifths seen once, with 4.1% in the top ten. Material: peripheral blood. All receptors come from a woman aged 45-65 years with active or convalescent COVID-19. The CDR3 runs from the conserved cysteine through the conserved F or W. D genes are given only for firm matches. Size values are once, few and many counts, or a class for expanded clones, and some rows have none.

V: TRBV7-9; D: TRBD2; size: NA; J: TRBJ2-1; CDR3: CASSLELAGGISYNEQFF; DNA: TGTGCCAGCAGCTTAGAACTAGCGGGAGGGATTTCCTACAATGAGCAGTTCTTC
V: TRBV6-1; D: TRBD2; size: NA; J: TRBJ2-1; CDR3: CASSEPSGTEQFF; DNA: TGTGCCAGCAGTGAACCTAGCGGGACTGAGCAGTTCTTC
V: TRBV15; D: NA; size: NA; J: TRBJ1-2; CDR3: CATSSGGGGPYGYTF; DNA: TGTGCCACCAGCAGTGGAGGGGGGGGGCCCTATGGCTACACCTTC
V: TRBV7-8; D: NA; size: NA; J: TRBJ1-1; CDR3: CASSPGHANTEAFF; DNA: TGTGCCAGCAGCCCGGGACACGCGAACACTGAAGCTTTCTTT
V: TRBV7-8; D: NA; size: NA; J: TRBJ2-5; CDR3: CASSLGTFWETQYF; DNA: TGTGCCAGCAGCTTGGGGACATTCTGGGAGACCCAGTACTTC
V: TRBV15; D: NA; size: NA; J: TRBJ1-1; CDR3: CATSRGYDIEAFF; DNA: TGTGCCACCAGCAGAGGATATGACATTGAAGCTTTCTTT
V: TRBV5-4; D: NA; size: once; J: TRBJ1-1; CDR3: CASSLEAQGGTEAFF; DNA: TGTGCCAGCAGCTTGGAAGCCCAGGGAGGCACTGAAGCTTTCTTT
V: TRBV4-2; D: TRBD1; size: NA; J: TRBJ1-5; CDR3: CASSSGTGAYSNQPQHF; DNA: TGTGCCAGCAGCTCCGGGACAGGGGCCTATAGCAATCAGCCCCAGCATTTT
V: TRBV11-2; D: TRBD2; size: NA; J: TRBJ2-1; CDR3: CASSLDLVRIAGSDEQFF; DNA: TGTGCCAGCAGCTTAGATCTGGTGAGGATAGCGGGATCCGATGAGCAGTTCTTC
V: TRBV18; D: TRBD1; size: NA; J: TRBJ2-2; CDR3: CASSSGTGNTGELFF; DNA: TGTGCCAGCTCATCAGGGACAGGGAACACCGGGGAGCTGTTTTTT
V: TRBV5-1; D: NA; size: NA; J: TRBJ2-2; CDR3: CASREGTSAGELFF; DNA: TGCGCCAGCAGGGAGGGAACGAGTGCCGGGGAGCTGTTTTTT
V: TRBV5-1; D: TRBD1; size: NA; J: TRBJ1-1; CDR3: CASSSGQGAVAFF; DNA: TGCGCCAGCAGCTCGGGACAGGGGGCGGTTGCTTTCTTT
V: TRBV5-1; D: NA; size: NA; J: TRBJ2-1; CDR3: CASSLASSGNEQFF; DNA: TGCGCCAGCAGCTTGGCTTCTAGTGGCAATGAGCAGTTCTTC
V: TRBV7-2; D: TRBD2; size: NA; J: TRBJ2-1; CDR3: CASRGVSGRSSYNEQFF; DNA: TGTGCCAGCAGGGGAGTTAGCGGGAGGAGCTCCTACAATGAGCAGTTCTTC
V: TRBV5-1; D: NA; size: NA; J: TRBJ1-2; CDR3: CASSLGGPRAGYGYTF; DNA: TGCGCCAGCAGCTTGGGAGGGCCCCGGGCCGGCTATGGCTACACCTTC
V: TRBV2; D: TRBD1; size: few; J: TRBJ1-2; CDR3: CASKQGYHGYTF; DNA: TGTGCCAGCAAACAGGGGTATCATGGCTACACCTTC
V: TRBV7-9; D: NA; size: NA; J: TRBJ2-2; CDR3: CASSPDRIITGELFF; DNA: TGTGCCAGCAGCCCAGACAGGATAATCACCGGGGAGCTGTTTTTT
V: TRBV7-9; D: TRBD1; size: once; J: TRBJ1-2; CDR3: CASSQTGGGYTF; DNA: TGTGCCAGCAGCCAGACAGGGGGAGGCTACACCTTC
V: TRBV19; D: NA; size: NA; J: TRBJ1-1; CDR3: CATTGDSVLAFF; DNA: TGTGCCACCACGGGAGACAGTGTATTGGCTTTCTTT
V: TRBV9; D: TRBD2; size: NA; J: TRBJ2-1; CDR3: CASSRGLAVSNEQFF; DNA: TGTGCCAGCAGCAGGGGACTAGCGGTTTCCAATGAGCAGTTCTTC
V: TRBV11-2; D: NA; size: NA; J: TRBJ1-1; CDR3: CASSLEGTMNTEAFF; DNA: TGTGCCAGCAGCTTAGAAGGTACTATGAACACTGAAGCTTTCTTT
V: TRBV18; D: NA; size: NA; J: TRBJ1-2; CDR3: CASSPDLGGLGYGYTF; DNA: TGTGCCAGCTCACCAGATCTTGGGGGGTTAGGCTATGGCTACACCTTC
V: TRBV19; D: NA; size: NA; J: TRBJ2-3; CDR3: CASSMSGYTDTQYF; DNA: TGTGCCAGTAGTATGAGCGGCTACACAGATACGCAGTATTTT
V: TRBV7-9; D: TRBD1; size: NA; J: TRBJ1-1; CDR3: CASSPIDRAAFF; DNA: TGTGCCAGCAGCCCCATCGACAGGGCCGCTTTCTTT
V: TRBV15; D: TRBD1; size: many; J: TRBJ1-4; CDR3: CAVGTGDEKLFF; DNA: TGTGCCGTCGGGACAGGGGACGAAAAACTGTTTTTT
V: TRBV27; D: NA; size: many; J: TRBJ1-2; CDR3: CASSLSAGPYGYTF; DNA: TGTGCCAGCAGTTTATCGGCGGGCCCCTATGGCTACACCTTC
V: TRBV6-5; D: NA; size: NA; J: TRBJ1-1; CDR3: CASSLTGNTEAFF; DNA: TGTGCCAGCAGTTTGACAGGGAACACTGAAGCTTTCTTT
V: TRBV6-5; D: TRBD1; size: NA; J: TRBJ2-1; CDR3: CASSFSGGQGGNEQFF; DNA: TGTGCCAGCAGTTTTTCAGGTGGACAGGGGGGCAATGAGCAGTTCTTC
V: TRBV11-2; D: TRBD2; size: NA; J: TRBJ2-1; CDR3: CASSPPGLAGRAEQFF; DNA: TGTGCCAGCAGCCCGCCCGGACTAGCGGGCAGGGCGGAGCAGTTCTTC
V: TRBV11-1; D: NA; size: NA; J: TRBJ2-3; CDR3: CASREDRRGWDTQYF; DNA: TGTGCCAGCAGAGAGGACCGAAGAGGGTGGGATACGCAGTATTTT
V: TRBV4-2; D: NA; size: NA; J: TRBJ2-2; CDR3: CASTVSGNTGELFF; DNA: TGTGCCAGCACGGTTAGCGGGAACACCGGGGAGCTGTTTTTT
V: TRBV19; D: TRBD2; size: NA; J: TRBJ2-7; CDR3: CASKAGGPSEQYF; DNA: TGTGCCAGTAAAGCGGGAGGGCCGTCTGAGCAGTACTTC
V: TRBV28; D: NA; size: NA; J: TRBJ1-4; CDR3: CASGDSNEKLFF; DNA: TGTGCCAGCGGAGACAGTAATGAAAAACTGTTTTTT
V: TRBV5-1; D: NA; size: NA; J: TRBJ2-7; CDR3: CASSLTAGFYEQYF; DNA: TGCGCCAGCAGCTTAACCGCTGGCTTCTACGAGCAGTACTTC
V: TRBV2; D: TRBD1; size: NA; J: TRBJ1-2; CDR3: CASRDFDTGTAQNYGYTF; DNA: TGTGCCAGCAGGGACTTCGACACAGGGACAGCCCAGAACTATGGCTACACCTTC
V: TRBV6-6; D: TRBD1; size: NA; J: TRBJ2-1; CDR3: CASSYLQGAGEQFF; DNA: TGTGCCAGCAGTTACTTACAGGGGGCAGGTGAGCAGTTCTTC
V: TRBV7-2; D: TRBD2; size: once; J: TRBJ2-3; CDR3: CASSFPAGVTDTQYF; DNA: TGTGCCAGCAGCTTCCCAGCGGGAGTCACGGATACGCAGTATTTT
V: TRBV7-8; D: NA; size: NA; J: TRBJ2-5; CDR3: CASSPQEETQYF; DNA: TGTGCCAGCAGCCCTCAGGAAGAGACCCAGTACTTC
V: TRBV18; D: NA; size: NA; J: TRBJ1-2; CDR3: CASSPPPGDYGYTF; DNA: TGTGCCAGCTCACCACCTCCGGGGGACTATGGCTACACCTTC
V: TRBV3-1/TRBV3-2; D: NA; size: NA; J: TRBJ2-5; CDR3: CASSHRGLATQETQYF; DNA: TGTGCCAGCAGCCATAGGGGGCTAGCGACCCAAGAGACCCAGTACTTC
V: TRBV27; D: TRBD1; size: NA; J: TRBJ2-4; CDR3: CASSLSGQGIQYF; DNA: TGTGCCAGCAGTTTATCCGGACAGGGGATTCAGTACTTC
V: TRBV28; D: TRBD1; size: NA; J: TRBJ2-2; CDR3: CASSGKQGVGTGELFF; DNA: TGTGCCAGCAGTGGTAAACAGGGGGTTGGCACCGGGGAGCTGTTTTTT
V: TRBV6-2/TRBV6-3; D: NA; size: NA; J: TRBJ1-1; CDR3: CASSYSPGGVGRDTEAFF; DNA: TGTGCCAGCAGTTACTCTCCCGGGGGAGTAGGTAGGGACACTGAAGCTTTCTTT
V: TRBV14; D: TRBD2; size: NA; J: TRBJ2-1; CDR3: CASSQLLAGGNEQFF; DNA: TGTGCCAGCAGCCAACTGCTAGCGGGAGGTAATGAGCAGTTCTTC
V: TRBV10-1; D: NA; size: NA; J: TRBJ2-2; CDR3: CASSDDTGTLEHRGAVF; DNA: TGCGCCAGCAGTGACGATACCGGGACTCTCGAACACCGGGGAGCTGTTTTT
V: TRBV7-9; D: NA; size: NA; J: TRBJ1-1; CDR3: CASSRGAGAMNTEAFF; DNA: TGTGCCAGCAGCCGGGGGGCAGGAGCCATGAACACTGAAGCTTTCTTT
V: TRBV7-8; D: TRBD2; size: NA; J: TRBJ2-7; CDR3: CASSLRRLAGEQYF; DNA: TGTGCCAGCAGCTTACGAAGACTAGCCGGCGAGCAGTACTTC
V: TRBV5-1; D: TRBD2; size: NA; J: TRBJ2-7; CDR3: CASSFGAPGLASEQYF; DNA: TGCGCCAGCAGCTTTGGGGCCCCGGGACTAGCAAGCGAGCAGTACTTC
V: TRBV7-2; D: TRBD1; size: NA; J: TRBJ1-2; CDR3: CASSYDREDGYTF; DNA: TGTGCCAGCAGCTATGACAGGGAGGATGGCTACACCTTC
V: TRBV5-4; D: TRBD1; size: NA; J: TRBJ1-2; CDR3: CASSPSRPGQGLYGYTF; DNA: TGTGCCAGCAGCCCCTCTCGTCCGGGACAGGGTCTCTATGGCTACACCTTC